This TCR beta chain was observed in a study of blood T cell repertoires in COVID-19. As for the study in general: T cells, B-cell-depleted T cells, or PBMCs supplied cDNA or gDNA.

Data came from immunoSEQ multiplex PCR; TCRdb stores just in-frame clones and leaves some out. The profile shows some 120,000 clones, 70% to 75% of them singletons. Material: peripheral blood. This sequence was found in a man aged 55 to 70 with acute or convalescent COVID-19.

The CDR3 DNA is TGTGCCACCAGTGGGACTACAGGGGCGTCCAAAAACATTCAGTACTTC. Protein product: CATSGTTGASKNIQYF. The chain carries TRBV24-1 and TRBJ2-4; TRBD1 might be the D (7 bases). V lost 5 bases, J lost 2 bases, and 15 bases lay in between. The CDR3 totals 16 residues. Germline CDR1 KGHDR, CDR2 SFDVKD.